The 20 T cell receptor beta chains below come from one sample, sequenced in a study of cytomegalovirus exposure and HLA in healthy donors. The PCR contained 60 Vbeta and 13 Jbeta primers. Profiled with immunoSEQ multiplex PCR; TCRdb holds only in-frame clones, not every one. Counted here are 95,000 to 100,000 clones, roughly 79% occurring once; the ten biggest clones make up about 2%. The sample was PBMCs. These receptors all come from a man in his forties or fifties in good health and CMV-seronegative.

In its sample, this clone was seen a few times. This chain links TRBV6-1 with TRBJ2-3; 12 nucleotides agree with TRBD2. The junction had 4 bases not matched to a gene; V was cut back by 0 bases and J by 6 bases. Germline V CDR1 and CDR2: MNHNS, SASEGT. The CDR3 has 16 amino acids. Here the CDR3 reads CASSEALAGGLDTQYF. The CDR3 DNA is TGTGCCAGCAGTGAAGCCCTAGCGGGGGGGCTGGATACGCAGTATTTT.

V usage is TRBV7-9 and J usage is TRBJ2-7; tentative D call: TRBD1 (6 bases). Per germline, CDR1 SEHNR and CDR2 FQNEAQ (reference sequence). V was pared by 5 bases and J by 5 bases, with 13 bases between. This CDR3 has 13 residues. CDR3 region: CASSLRDKDEQYF. CDR3 bases: TGTGCCAGCAGCCTTAGGGACAAGGACGAGCAGTACTTC.

In its sample, this clone was seen a few times. The chain employs TRBV7-2 and TRBJ2-5, with D tentatively TRBD2 (7 bases). Trimming left V 1 base short and J 2 bases short, with 11 bases between. Looked up from germline, CDR1 is SGHTA and CDR2 is FQGNSA. The CDR3 consists of 15 residues. In DNA, the CDR3 is TGTGCCAGCAGCTTAGGGGGGGGCCCACAAGAGACCCAGTACTTC. Protein: CASSLGGGPQETQYF.

This chain links TRBV29-1 with TRBJ2-3; TRBD1 agrees at 9 bases. From germline, CDR1 is SQVTM and CDR2 ANQGSEA. The CDR3 has 14 amino acids. Trimming took 8 bases from V and 3 from J; bases not matched to a gene: 9. The CDR3 DNA reads TGCAGCTCAGGACAGGGGTTTAATACAGATACGCAGTATTTT. It translates to CSSGQGFNTDTQYF.

The genes are TRBV7-9 and TRBJ2-5, with 7 nucleotides matching TRBD1. The CDR3 loop spans 15 amino acids. Germline V gene data show CDR1 as SEHNR and CDR2 as FQNEAQ (reference sequence). After removal of 4 bases from V and 2 bases from J, the junction contained 7 bases not matched to a gene. The CDR3 DNA is TGTGCCAGCAGCTCGAGCAGACAGGGTCAAGAGACCCAGTACTTC. It specifies CASSSSRQGQETQYF.

The chain has TRBV20-1 and TRBJ2-7; no reliable D call. CDR3 length: 10 residues. Germline values: CDR1 DFQATT, CDR2 SNEGSKA (reference sequence). Trimming pared 5 bases from V and 2 bases from J, leaving 4 bases between. The CDR3 DNA follows: TGCAGTGCTTCAACCTACGAGCAGTACTTC. Amino acids: CSASTYEQYF.

The CDR3 sequence: CASRSFDRPYEAFF. Here the CDR3 DNA reads TGTGCCAGCCGTTCGTTCGACAGACCTTATGAAGCTTTCTTT. The chain joins TRBV28 to TRBJ1-1; possible D gene TRBD1, 5 bases. With 8 bases removed from V and 7 bases from J, the gap between germline ends came to 20 bases. The V gene's germline CDR1 is MDHEN and CDR2 SYDVKM. The CDR3 sequence is 14 residues long. The entire variable domain, with the rest obtained from reference TRBV28 and TRBJ1-1, is as follows: DVKVTQSSRYLVKRTGEKVFLECVQDMDHENMFWYRQDPGLGLRLIYFSYDVKMKEKGDIPEGYSVSREKKERFSLILESASTNQTSMYLCASRSFDRPYEAFFGQGTRLTVV.

V is TRBV28 and J is TRBJ1-1; D is unresolved. Germline V gene sequence: CDR1 MDHEN, CDR2 SYDVKM. Trimming shortened V by 6 bases and J by 6 bases, and 14 bases separated the two germline ends. This CDR3 contains 13 residues. CDR3 DNA: TGTGCCAGCAGCCTAACGAGATACTCTGAAGCTTTCTTT. Encoded protein: CASSLTRYSEAFF.

The genes are TRBV7-9 and TRBJ2-7; TRBD1 might be the D (6 bases). Trimming removed 5 bases at V and 2 bases at J, with 19 bases between. The CDR3 has 16 amino acids. Per germline, CDR1 SEHNR and CDR2 FQNEAQ (reference sequence). The CDR3 loop reads CASSPIGQGSAYEQYF. CDR3 bases: TGTGCCAGCAGCCCCATCGGGCAGGGGTCGGCCTACGAGCAGTACTTC.

This chain connects TRBV18 to TRBJ2-6; a possible D gene is TRBD2 (5 bases). Trimming left V 1 base short and J 4 bases short, with 14 bases between. Germline CDR1 and CDR2: KGHSH and LQKENI. This CDR3 spans 17 amino acids. CDR3 DNA: TGTGCCAGCTCACCACTCTCGGGATGGGCCGGGGCCAACGTCCTGACTTTC. Its translation: CASSPLSGWAGANVLTF. The variable domain in full, with the rest retrieved from reference TRBV18 and TRBJ2-6, is NAGVMQNPRHLVRRRGQEARLRCSPMKGHSHVYWYRQLPEEGLKFMVYLQKENIIDESGMPKERFSAEFPKEGPSILRIQQVVRGDSAAYFCASSPLSGWAGANVLTFGAGSRLTVL.

V and J are TRBV6-6 and TRBJ1-5; D not resolved. The CDR3 runs 13 residues. Trimming cost V 8 bases and J 2 bases, with 10 bases left between them. The V gene's germline CDR1 is MNHNY and CDR2 SVGAGI (reference sequence). CDR3 residues: CASCGSGNQPQHF. For the CDR3, the DNA is TGTGCCAGCTGCGGATCCGGCAATCAGCCCCAGCATTTT.

The chain uses TRBV7-2 and TRBJ2-1, with TRBD1 matching over 9 bases. Germline V lookup: CDR1 SGHTA, CDR2 FQGNSA. V shed 7 bases and J 8 bases; nucleotides not matched to a gene: 9. The CDR3 is 14 residues long. The CDR3 nucleotides are TGTGCCAGCACCCCGGACAGGGGTAGTGATGAGCAGTTCTTC. Translating gives CASTPDRGSDEQFF.

This clone turned up a few times. The chain couples TRBV9 to TRBJ2-3; the D gene is possibly TRBD1 (5 bases). The CDR3 covers 13 residues. V lost 3 bases and J 4 bases, leaving 9 bases between the germline ends. The germline V gene has CDR1 SGDLS and CDR2 YYNGEE. CDR3 residues: CASSAFRADTQYF. CDR3 DNA sequence: TGTGCCAGCAGCGCGTTCAGGGCAGATACGCAGTATTTT.

J is TRBJ2-5 and V is TRBV2; D is ambiguous. CDR1 and CDR2 (germline): SNHLY, FYNNEI. This CDR3 is 13 amino acids long. V lost 8 bases and J 5 bases, leaving 15 bases between the germline ends. Written as DNA, the CDR3 is TGTGCCAGCCGTTCCGGCGAGGCGGAGACCCAGTACTTC. Its translation is CASRSGEAETQYF.

The gene calls are TRBV5-1 and TRBJ2-3; tentative D call: TRBD2 (6 bases). CDR3 size: 16 residues. V was shortened by 1 base and J by 2 bases, with 14 bases between the two germline ends. Germline V gene lookup returns CDR1 SGHRS and CDR2 YFSETQ. CDR3 DNA: TGCGCCAGCAGCTTGTTTCCGGGAGAAACCACAGATACGCAGTATTTT. Translating it yields CASSLFPGETTDTQYF.

This chain uses TRBV6-1 with TRBJ1-1; TRBD1 is a possible D gene (5 bases). Germline CDR1 and CDR2: MNHNS and SASEGT. The germline V and J ends were trimmed by 4 bases and 0 bases, with 9 bases remaining between them. This CDR3 is built from 14 residues. DNA of the CDR3: TGTGCCAGCAGTGTGACAGACTTGAACACTGAAGCTTTCTTT. This translates into CASSVTDLNTEAFF.

The CDR3: CASSDKGTGNQPQHF. The CDR3 DNA is TGTGCCAGCAGTGACAAAGGGACAGGGAATCAGCCCCAGCATTTT. The chain combines TRBV2 with TRBJ1-5; 9 positions agree with TRBD1. This CDR3 comprises 15 residues. The germline V gene encodes CDR1 SNHLY and CDR2 FYNNEI. J was trimmed by 4 bases and V by 3 bases; bases with no gene match: 4.

The V gene is TRBV7-8, the J gene TRBJ2-2; D is possibly TRBD1 (6 bases). Per germline, CDR1 SGHVS and CDR2 FQNEAQ. This CDR3 comprises 16 residues. V was pared by 5 bases and J by 7 bases, with 20 bases between. The CDR3 DNA sequence: TGTGCCAGCAGCCGTCTGGTGGGGGCGCCGGGCGGGGAGCTGTTTTTT. The encoded protein is CASSRLVGAPGGELFF.

J is TRBJ2-1 and V is TRBV9; no clear D. The V gene's germline CDR1 is SGDLS and CDR2 YYNGEE. Trimming took 0 bases from V and 11 from J, leaving 6 bases between them. The CDR3 spans 11 residues. CDR3 sequence (DNA): TGTGCCAGCAGCGTAGCAGAACAGCAGTTCTTC. Residues: CASSVAEQQFF.

The chain couples TRBV5-1 to TRBJ1-2; D is possibly TRBD1 (5 bases). Trimming took off 0 bases at V and 2 bases at J, with 5 bases between the two ends. The CDR3 runs 13 residues. CDR1 and CDR2 from the germline V gene are SGHRS and YFSETQ. CDR3: CASSLGTNYGYTF. The CDR3, as DNA: TGCGCCAGCAGCTTGGGGACAAACTATGGCTACACCTTC.